This TCR beta chain was profiled in a study of vaccination and CD4 T cells after COVID-19. CDR1 is MNHNS, CDR2 SASEGT, per germline. This CDR3 has 15 residues. V was pared by 10 bases and J by 0 bases, with 19 bases between. Sample treatment: roughly ten-day PBMC culture with coronavirus spike peptide pools or control peptides (ViraFEST assay). The ViraFEST method relied on peptide pools to expand antigen-specific T cells, followed by TCR sequencing. This clonotype was detected only a few times. Its cognate antigen is unknown. The Oncomine TCR Beta short-read assay was applied to DNA of cultured CD4+ T cells. TCRdb processed the PCR reads anew with MiXCR; each CDR3 protein has one entry. The data show some 15,000 distinct CDR3 sequences, with roughly 30% seen just once and roughly a tenth held by the top ten.

This clonotype was sampled from a human donor who had recovered from COVID-19. V gene TRBV6-1 combines with J gene TRBJ2-7; D not certain. The input for sequencing was CD4+ T cells from blood, cultured in vitro, taken after SARS-CoV-2 vaccination. CDR3 nucleotides: TGTGCCACCACTAATTTCGGGTTTAACTCCTACGAGCAGTACTTC. Protein product: CATTNFGFNSYEQYF.